These 24 T cell receptor beta chains originate from one sample sequenced in a study of blood T cell repertoires in COVID-19. Method: immunoSEQ multiplex PCR; TCRdb's copy keeps in-frame clones and lacks some. The sample lists roughly 200,000 clones; about nine tenths were seen once. Sequencing was done on a sample of PBMCs or T cells enriched from blood (not recorded which). The receptors were sampled from a man aged 25 to 45 in a cohort exposed to, infected with or recovered from COVID-19 (not recorded which).

The rearrangement links TRBV6-2 or TRBV6-3 to TRBJ2-7, with a tentative D call TRBD2 (6 bases). Looked up from germline, CDR1 is MNHEY and CDR2 is SVGEGT. Between the trimmed V and J ends, which lost 5 bases and 0 bases, there was a span of 14 bases. CDR3 length: 15 residues. CDR3 nucleotides: TGTGCCAGCAGTCAGCCGGGAGACCGCTCCTACGAGCAGTACTTC. This codes for CASSQPGDRSYEQYF.

V gene TRBV4-2 combines with J gene TRBJ2-1; TRBD1 is a possible D gene (6 bases). This CDR3 comprises 16 residues. Germline CDR1 reads LGHNA; CDR2 reads YNFKEQ. The V end was cut by 1 base, the J end by 2 bases, with 12 bases between. CDR3 in DNA: TGTGCCAGCAGCCAAGCCGAGGGGGATACCTACAATGAGCAGTTCTTC. This sequence encodes CASSQAEGDTYNEQFF.

The genes are TRBV6-5 and TRBJ2-2, with D perhaps TRBD2 (5 bases). Per germline, CDR1 MNHEY and CDR2 SVGAGI. CDR3 size: 15 residues. Trimming left V 10 bases short and J 6 bases short, with 21 bases between. The CDR3 loop is CATRDPGFRAGELFF. CDR3 nucleotide sequence: TGTGCCACCCGGGATCCGGGTTTTCGCGCCGGGGAGCTGTTTTTT.

V usage is TRBV29-1 and J usage is TRBJ1-4; 10 nucleotides agree with TRBD1. The CDR3 is 13 residues long. Germline V CDR1 and CDR2: SQVTM, ANQGSEA. V trimming: 7 bases; J trimming: 8 bases; junction bases outside the gene matches: 7. CDR3 protein: CSARDRGIEKLFF. CDR3 in DNA: TGCAGCGCTAGGGACAGGGGAATCGAAAAACTGTTTTTT.

The chain carries TRBV28 and TRBJ1-5; 8 bases agree with TRBD1. Germline V CDR1 and CDR2: MDHEN, SYDVKM. The CDR3 runs to 15 residues. V was pared by 6 bases and J by 6 bases, with 10 bases of the junction left unmatched. CDR3 nucleotide sequence: TGTGCCAGCAGCTCTCCCTGGACAGGGACTCAGCCCCAGCATTTT. This sequence encodes CASSSPWTGTQPQHF.

This clone was detected many times. The chain uses TRBV15 and TRBJ2-5; tentative D call: TRBD2 (6 bases). The V and J ends lost 5 bases and 4 bases respectively, with 14 bases between them. Germline V gene data show CDR1 as LNHNV and CDR2 as YYDKDF (reference sequence). This CDR3 contains 14 residues. In DNA, the CDR3 is TGTGCCACCAGCGAAGGGCGGGACCCAGAGACCCAGTACTTC. Residues: CATSEGRDPETQYF.

This chain joins TRBV20-1 and TRBJ2-2; 9 bases agree with TRBD2. Germline CDR1 reads DFQATT; CDR2 reads SNEGSKA (reference sequence). This CDR3 is built from 15 residues. The V gene end was trimmed by 3 bases and the J gene end by 6 bases; junction bases not matched to a gene: 8. The CDR3 here is CSASYSGRLSGELFF. CDR3 nucleotides: TGCAGTGCTAGTTATAGCGGGAGACTTTCCGGGGAGCTGTTTTTT.

V and J are TRBV3-1 (or the pseudogene TRBV3-2) and TRBJ2-3; unclear D gene. V dropped 0 bases and J dropped 2 bases, with 9 bases sitting between them. The CDR3 has 15 residues. Germline V gives CDR1 LGHDT, CDR2 YNNKEL (reference sequence). The CDR3: CASSQDLGFTDTQYF. CDR3 sequence (DNA): TGTGCCAGCAGCCAAGATCTAGGATTCACAGATACGCAGTATTTT.

The J gene is TRBJ2-5, the V gene TRBV7-3, with 7 bases identical to TRBD1. CDR3 length: 13 residues. Trimming cost V 5 bases and J 5 bases; bases outside gene matches: 5. Germline CDR1 and CDR2: SGHTA and FQGTGA. The CDR3 here is CASSVTGAETQYF. DNA of the CDR3: TGTGCCAGCAGCGTCACAGGGGCCGAGACCCAGTACTTC. The whole variable domain, remainder taken from reference TRBV7-3 and TRBJ2-5, is GAGVSQTPSNKVTEKGKYVELRCDPISGHTALYWYRQSLGQGPEFLIYFQGTGAADDSGLPNDRFFAVRPEGSVSTLKIQRTERGDSAVYLCASSVTGAETQYFGPGTRLLVL.

J is TRBJ1-1 and V is TRBV29-1; TRBD1 aligns across 9 bases. The germline V gene encodes CDR1 SQVTM and CDR2 ANQGSEA. This CDR3 is built from 16 residues. The J segment lost 0 bases and the V segment lost 6 bases, leaving 11 bases of the junction unmatched. CDR3 nucleotides: TGCAGCGTCCCTGCGACAGGGGGTTCCATGAACACTGAAGCTTTCTTT. This encodes CSVPATGGSMNTEAFF.

J is TRBJ2-1 and V is TRBV7-2; 7 nucleotides align to TRBD2. The CDR3 spans 17 residues. Germline CDR1 and CDR2: SGHTA and FQGNSA. V lost 1 base and J lost 4; bases outside the gene matches: 10. For the CDR3, the DNA is TGTGCCAGCAGCTTAGGGGGGGGAGGCCAACTATACAATGAGCAGTTCTTC. The encoded protein is CASSLGGGGQLYNEQFF. Variable domain in full (rest from reference TRBV7-2 and TRBJ2-1): GAGVSQSPSNKVTEKGKDVELRCDPISGHTALYWYRQSLGQGLEFLIYFQGNSAPDKSGLPSDRFSAERTGGSVSTLTIQRTQQEDSAVYLCASSLGGGGQLYNEQFFGPGTRLTVL.

This sequence joins TRBV19 and TRBJ2-2, with a tentative D call TRBD1 (6 bases). Germline CDR1 is LNHDA and CDR2 is SQIVND (reference sequence). Trimming stripped 3 bases from V and 1 base from J, with 9 bases between. CDR3 length equals 15 residues. CDR3 region: CASSITRGNTGELFF. The CDR3 coding sequence is TGTGCCAGTAGTATCACCAGGGGGAACACCGGGGAGCTGTTTTTT.

The V and J genes are TRBV11-2 and TRBJ2-3; 8 bases align to TRBD1. CDR3 length equals 18 residues. Germline V CDR1 and CDR2: SGHAT, FQNNGV. V trimming: 1 base; J trimming: 1 base; junction bases outside the gene matches: 10. CDR3 nucleotide sequence: TGTGCCAGCAGCTTAGCTTTTCCCTGGACAGGGCGCACAGATACGCAGTATTTT. Translated, it gives CASSLAFPWTGRTDTQYF.

CDR3 DNA sequence: TGTGCCAGCAGTTTAGGGGGCAGATTCAATGAGCAGTTCTTC. It translates to CASSLGGRFNEQFF. The chain employs TRBV28 and TRBJ2-1; D is possibly TRBD1 (6 bases). The CDR3 is 14 amino acids. The ends were cut back, 2 bases at V and 6 bases at J, with 11 bases in the middle. Germline V CDR1 and CDR2: MDHEN, SYDVKM.

This chain connects TRBV14 to TRBJ1-2; perhaps TRBD1 as D (5 bases). V was shortened by 1 base and J by 6 bases, with 12 bases between the two germline ends. CDR3 length equals 14 residues. Germline values: CDR1 SGHDN, CDR2 FVKESK. The chain's CDR3 is CASSQVIGGNGYTF. The DNA of the CDR3 is TGTGCCAGCAGCCAAGTAATTGGGGGGAATGGCTACACCTTC. Using reference TRBV14 and TRBJ1-2 for the parts outside the CDR3, the full variable domain is EAGVTQFPSHSVIEKGQTVTLRCDPISGHDNLYWYRRVMGKEIKFLLHFVKESKQDESGMPNNRFLAERTGGTYSTLKVQPAELEDSGVYFCASSQVIGGNGYTFGSGTRLTVV.

This CDR3 reads CSVARGQSEAFF. CDR3 nucleotide sequence: TGCAGCGTAGCACGGGGACAGTCAGAAGCTTTCTTT. The rearrangement links TRBV29-1 to TRBJ1-1; the match to TRBD1 covers 7 bases. V gave up 6 bases and J gave up 8 bases; unmatched junction bases: 9. Germline V gives CDR1 SQVTM, CDR2 ANQGSEA. This CDR3 spans 12 amino acids.

The CDR3 spells CASSYTGGAGGYTF. CDR3 sequence (DNA): TGCGCCAGCAGCTATACAGGGGGCGCCGGTGGCTACACCTTC. The chain couples TRBV5-1 to TRBJ1-2; 9 nucleotides agree with TRBD1. CDR3 length: 14 residues. V shed 3 bases and J 7 bases; nucleotides not matched to a gene: 7. Germline V lookup: CDR1 SGHRS, CDR2 YFSETQ.

The V and J genes are TRBV6-2 or TRBV6-3 and TRBJ1-2, with 8 bases fitting TRBD1. J lost 5 bases, V lost 5 bases, and 4 bases had no gene match. CDR3 size: 13 residues. Per germline, CDR1 MNHEY and CDR2 SVGEGT. CDR3 nucleotide sequence: TGTGCCAGCAGTCAGACAGGGGTATATGGCTACACCTTC. It encodes CASSQTGVYGYTF.

V usage is TRBV5-1 and J usage is TRBJ2-6; tentative D call: TRBD1 (5 bases). V lost 0 bases and J 0 bases, leaving 13 bases between the germline ends. The CDR3 extends over 18 amino acids. Germline assignment: CDR1 SGHRS and CDR2 YFSETQ. As DNA, the CDR3 is TGCGCCAGCAGCTTGGCCCCAGGGTTCGGCTCTGGGGCCAACGTCCTGACTTTC. It encodes CASSLAPGFGSGANVLTF.

A few counts support this clone. This chain connects TRBV7-2 to TRBJ2-7; 14 bases line up with TRBD2. After removal of 4 bases from V and 11 bases from J, the junction contained 7 bases not matched to a gene. This CDR3 has 14 residues. CDR1 is SGHTA and CDR2 is FQGNSA in the germline V gene. Here the CDR3 DNA reads TGTGCCAGCAGCTCCGGGACTAGCGGGAGTAGTAAGTACTTC. Translating gives CASSSGTSGSSKYF. Full variable domain (missing parts from reference TRBV7-2 and TRBJ2-7): GAGVSQSPSNKVTEKGKDVELRCDPISGHTALYWYRQSLGQGLEFLIYFQGNSAPDKSGLPSDRFSAERTGGSVSTLTIQRTQQEDSAVYLCASSSGTSGSSKYFGPGTRLTVT.

The chain carries TRBV4-1 and TRBJ1-2, with D hard to call. Germline V gene lookup returns CDR1 MGHRA and CDR2 YSYEKL. CDR3 length: 12 residues. Deletions cut 0 bases from V and 7 bases from J, with 6 bases between. CDR3: CASSQDNRGYTF. The CDR3 DNA follows: TGCGCCAGCAGCCAAGATAATCGTGGCTACACCTTC.

The genes are TRBV12-3 or TRBV12-4 and TRBJ1-6; D possibly corresponds to TRBD1 (5 bases). CDR3 size: 13 residues. The V end lost 6 bases, the J end lost 10 bases, and 13 bases lay between the germline ends. CDR3 DNA sequence: TGTGCCAGCAGACTCAGGGAGGGGTCACCCCTCCACTTT. Its protein product is CASRLREGSPLHF.

The chain couples TRBV5-5 to TRBJ2-7, with 8 bases that match TRBD2. The germline V gene has CDR1 SGHKS and CDR2 YYEKEE (reference sequence). The CDR3 sequence is 14 residues long. Germline trimming cut 4 bases from V and 3 bases from J; bases unmatched to any gene: 6. The CDR3 sequence: CASSPRLAHYEQYF. The CDR3 nucleotides read TGTGCCAGCAGCCCGCGACTAGCGCACTACGAGCAGTACTTC.

The V call is TRBV6-2 or TRBV6-3, the J call TRBJ2-1, with 9 positions matching TRBD2. CDR1 and CDR2 (germline): MNHEY, SVGEGT. V shed 0 bases, J shed 0 bases, and the junction held 12 bases outside the gene matches. This CDR3 has 20 residues. The DNA of the CDR3 is TGTGCCAGCAGTTACTCGACTAGCGGAGAAGGCCCTAGCTCCTACAATGAGCAGTTCTTC. Translation: CASSYSTSGEGPSSYNEQFF.